This T cell receptor (beta chain) appears in the sequencing data of a study of OX40 agonist ivuxolimab in advanced cancers. Study-wide background: Ivuxolimab doses were 0.01, 0.1, 0.3, 1.5, 3 or 10 mg/kg every 2 weeks.

The germline V gene encodes CDR1 LNHDA and CDR2 SQIVND (reference sequence). The V end was cut by 7 bases, the J end by 1 base, with 19 bases between. The CDR3 runs to 17 residues. Generated by immunoSEQ multiplex PCR, the TCRdb table keeps only in-frame clones and is missing some. The sample carries approximately 99,000 clones, about 96% recorded once. General observations from the study: Clonal expansion from baseline to week 6 occurred in both CD4+ and CD8+ T cells. Low clonal expansion, among the lowest seen, marked partial responders at 0.1-3.0 mg/kg. Among the nonresponders, some also had low normalized T-cell clonal expansion.

This clone occurred once. The target antigen is unknown. The sequencing used CD4+ or CD8+ T cells sorted from blood, collected in a trial of the OX40 agonist ivuxolimab. The chain uses TRBV19 and TRBJ2-2; TRBD2 might be the D (6 bases). The sequence was obtained from an adult with an advanced solid tumor such as melanoma, head and neck, liver or kidney cancer. The CDR3 DNA reads TGTGCCAGTACCCCCCAGGAGGGTACTTTGAACACCGGGGAGCTGTTTTTT. Protein: CASTPQEGTLNTGELFF.